These T cell receptor beta chains were read from a single sample in a study of blood T cell repertoires in COVID-19. Sequencing used immunoSEQ multiplex PCR; TCRdb keeps in-frame clones, though not all of them. The table lists 250,000 to 350,000 clones, around 81% of them singletons. What was sequenced was peripheral blood. The source is a woman in her forties or fifties with active or convalescent COVID-19. CDR3s include the opening cysteine and the closing phenylalanine or tryptophan. The order of the fields is clone size, J gene, D gene, V gene, CDR3 DNA, CDR3 protein. A D gene is named only where the DNA matches it firmly. Size values are once, few and many counts, or a class for expanded clones, and some rows have none.

once	TRBJ1-3	TRBD1	TRBV7-6	TGTGCCAGCAGCCCGGGACAGGGCTTAACTGGAAACACCATATATTTT	CASSPGQGLTGNTIYF
.	TRBJ2-6	.	TRBV7-6	TGTGCCAGCAGCTTACTACTAGCCCATAGCTCTGGGGCCAACGTCCTGACTTTC	CASSLLLAHSSGANVLTF
.	TRBJ1-2	.	TRBV7-9	TGTGCCAGCAGCGGGTGGGACACCGATTTTTATGGCTACACCTTC	CASSGWDTDFYGYTF
.	TRBJ1-1	TRBD1	TRBV5-1	TGCGCCAGCAGCTCCTCGACAGGGGGAGACACTGAAGCTTTCTTT	CASSSSTGGDTEAFF
.	TRBJ1-1	.	TRBV19	TGTGCCAGTAGTATACGCTCCTTCTGGCAGGCGAACACTGAAGCTTTCTTT	CASSIRSFWQANTEAFF
.	TRBJ2-5	.	TRBV7-2	TGTGCCAGCAGCTTAGTAAGGGGGGGAGGAGAGACCCAGTACTTC	CASSLVRGGGETQYF
.	TRBJ1-5	.	TRBV7-2	TGTGCCAGCAGTCTCGACAGAAATAGCAATCAGCCCCAGCATTTT	CASSLDRNSNQPQHF
many	TRBJ1-2	TRBD1	TRBV7-8	TGTGCCAGCAGCGAGCGCAGGGGGCGAGGGGGCTACACCTTC	CASSERRGRGGYTF
few	TRBJ1-4	TRBD1	TRBV2	TGTGCCAGCAGCAAACAGGGGCTGGAAAAACTGTTTTTT	CASSKQGLEKLFF
.	TRBJ2-1	TRBD2	TRBV6-1	TGTGCCAGCAGTGAAGCGCTAGCGGGCTTCTACAATGAGCAGTTCTTC	CASSEALAGFYNEQFF
.	TRBJ2-1	.	TRBV28	TGTGCCATCAGAAGACGCCTCCGGGGCAATGAGCAGTTCTTC	CAIRRRLRGNEQFF
.	TRBJ1-2	.	TRBV12-3/TRBV12-4	TGTGCCAGCAGTCTCCAGAACTATGGCTACACCTTC	CASSLQNYGYTF
once	TRBJ2-1	TRBD2	TRBV6-2/TRBV6-3	TGTGTCAGCAGTTTAGCGGGAGTAGCCTACAATGAGCAGTTCTTC	CVSSLAGVAYNEQFF
.	TRBJ2-1	.	TRBV3-1/TRBV3-2	TGTGCCAGCAGCCAAGATTGGGCGATTTATAACAATGAGCAGTTCTTC	CASSQDWAIYNNEQFF
.	TRBJ2-7	.	TRBV10-2	TGCGCCAGCAGGTCGGCGGCCTTGGAGCAGTACTTC	CASRSAALEQYF
many	TRBJ1-2	TRBD1	TRBV14	TGTGCCAGCAGCCTTCAAGGACAGGGGAATTACCTCCACTATGGCTACACCTTC	CASSLQGQGNYLHYGYTF
.	TRBJ2-5	TRBD2	TRBV29-1	TGCAGCGCCTGGACTAGCGGGAGGGCCCGGGGTGAGACCCAGTACTTC	CSAWTSGRARGETQYF
.	TRBJ1-2	.	TRBV5-6	TGTGCCAGCAGCTTGGTAGGCCAGGGTTGGGGCTACACCTTC	CASSLVGQGWGYTF
.	TRBJ2-7	TRBD2	TRBV30	TGTGCCTGGAGCAAAGCGGGAGGGGGCTACGAGCAGTACTTC	CAWSKAGGGYEQYF
.	TRBJ1-5	.	TRBV7-8	TGTGCCAGCAGCCTCCAGGAGGGGTTTAATCAGCCCCAGCATTTT	CASSLQEGFNQPQHF
.	TRBJ2-1	TRBD1	TRBV11-2	TGTGCCAGCAACTACAGGGGGGCCCACAATGAGCAGTTCTTC	CASNYRGAHNEQFF
once	TRBJ2-5	TRBD1	TRBV24-1	TGTGCCACCAGTGGGGGACAGGGGGAACCAGAGACCCAGTACTTC	CATSGGQGEPETQYF
.	TRBJ2-1	.	TRBV11-3	TGTGCCAGCAGCTCGGGACTCGACAATGAGCAGTTCTTC	CASSSGLDNEQFF
.	TRBJ2-7	TRBD1	TRBV9	TGTGCCAGCAGCGTAGGTTCGGGACAGGGGGCATACGAGCAGTACTTC	CASSVGSGQGAYEQYF
few	TRBJ1-1	.	TRBV2	TGTGCCAGCAGTGTACAAATGAACACTGAAGCTTTCTTT	CASSVQMNTEAFF
.	TRBJ1-2	.	TRBV6-1	TGTGCCAGCAGTGAAGGTCCAGGGTCAAATGGCTACACCTTC	CASSEGPGSNGYTF
.	TRBJ2-7	.	TRBV6-5	TGTGCCAGTAGACTGGCGACGACCTACGAGCAGTACTTC	CASRLATTYEQYF
.	TRBJ2-1	TRBD2	TRBV19	TGTGCCAGTAGTATAGATGGGACTAATTACAATGAGCAGTTCTTC	CASSIDGTNYNEQFF
.	TRBJ1-1	.	TRBV6-1	TGTGCCAGCAGTGAATCGAGAGGAACTGAAGCTTTCTTT	CASSESRGTEAFF
.	TRBJ2-3	TRBD2	TRBV25-1	TGTGCCAGCAGCGAGGGGCTAGCGGGAGGCGGTGATACGCAGTATTTT	CASSEGLAGGGDTQYF
.	TRBJ2-1	TRBD2	TRBV5-4	TGTGCCAGCAGCCGTAGTAGCGGGATTAACAATGAGCAGTTCTTC	CASSRSSGINNEQFF
.	TRBJ1-2	.	TRBV29-1	TGCAGCGCTGGGGAGTTGGGGGGAGGCTATGGCTACACCTTC	CSAGELGGGYGYTF
.	TRBJ1-2	TRBD1	TRBV6-5	TGTGCCAGCAGTAGCCGACAGGGGGCCGGGTATGGCTACACCTTC	CASSSRQGAGYGYTF
.	TRBJ2-7	.	TRBV5-1	TGCGCCAGCAGGACCACGGGATCCTACGAGCAGTACTTC	CASRTTGSYEQYF
.	TRBJ1-6	TRBD1	TRBV7-3	TGTGCCAGCAGCGTAGGGGGCGGTTCACCCCTCCACTTT	CASSVGGGSPLHF
.	TRBJ2-5	.	TRBV19	TGTGCCAGTAGTCCCCCTGGAGGAGAAGGAGAGACCCAGTACTTC	CASSPPGGEGETQYF
.	TRBJ2-1	TRBD1	TRBV27	TGTGCCAGCAGGGGAAGACAGGGTTGGAATGAGCAGTTCTTC	CASRGRQGWNEQFF
.	TRBJ2-3	.	TRBV5-1	TGCGCCAGCAGGCGGGACTTCCTTTCAGATACGCAGTATTTT	CASRRDFLSDTQYF
.	TRBJ2-7	.	TRBV7-8	TGTGCCAGCAGCCTACTACGAGCCTACGAGCAGTACTTC	CASSLLRAYEQYF
.	TRBJ2-1	TRBD1	TRBV20-1	TGCAGTGCTAGCAGGGGGCCAGACTGGTTCTTC	CSASRGPDWFF
few	TRBJ1-2	TRBD1	TRBV7-9	TGTGCCAGCACCGAACCTCGGGACAGGGGATCCTATGGCTACACCTTC	CASTEPRDRGSYGYTF
.	TRBJ2-7	.	TRBV5-5	TGTGCCAGCAGCCCCCGGACTAGCTACAGGGGCGAGCAGTACTTC	CASSPRTSYRGEQYF
.	TRBJ1-1	.	TRBV4-1	TGCGCCAGCAGCCAAGTTAGGGTTATATCCGGGCGGGACACTGAAGCTTTCTTT	CASSQVRVISGRDTEAFF
.	TRBJ2-7	TRBD2	TRBV9	TGTGCCAGCAGCCAGGGACTAGCGGGAGGGCCTTTGTTCGAGCAGTACTTC	CASSQGLAGGPLFEQYF
.	TRBJ2-1	TRBD1	TRBV7-9	TGTGCCAGCAGCGGCGGGGACAGGGGGCGCGTTGGTGAGCAGTTCTTC	CASSGGDRGRVGEQFF
.	TRBJ1-3	.	TRBV3-1/TRBV3-2	TGTGCCAGCAGCTCAACTTGGGCCGGAAACACCATATATTTT	CASSSTWAGNTIYF
.	TRBJ2-5	.	TRBV21-1	TGTGCCAGCAGCAAGCAGGCCCGGACAGGGGGTTGGGAGACCCAGTACTTC	CASSKQARTGGWETQYF
once	TRBJ1-1	TRBD1	TRBV9	TGTGCCAGCAGCAGGGGACAGGGGAACACTGAAGCTTTCTTT	CASSRGQGNTEAFF